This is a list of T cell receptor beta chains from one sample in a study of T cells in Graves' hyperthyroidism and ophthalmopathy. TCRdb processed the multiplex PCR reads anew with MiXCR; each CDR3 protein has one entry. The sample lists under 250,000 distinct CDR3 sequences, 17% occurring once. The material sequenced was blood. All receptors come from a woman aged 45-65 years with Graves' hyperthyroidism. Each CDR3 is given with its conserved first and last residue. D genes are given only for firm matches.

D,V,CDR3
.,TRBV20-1,CSAKRSGSYNEQFF
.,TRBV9,CASSVEPLQPMYNEQFF
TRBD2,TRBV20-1,CSARGTSGGEQYF
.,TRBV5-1,CASTGGGEGYTF
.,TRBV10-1,CASSEWRGVGEQYF
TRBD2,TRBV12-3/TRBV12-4,CASSTSGTDTQYF
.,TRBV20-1,CSATQGRIQAFF
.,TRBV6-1,CASSAAGAYGYTF
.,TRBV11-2,CASSLWAGRNEQFF
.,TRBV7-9,CASSFQQDTEAFF
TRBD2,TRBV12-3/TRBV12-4,CASSSSGRAPEQYF
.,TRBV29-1,CSVAGYGYTF
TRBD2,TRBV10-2,CASSESGPTSGSREAQYF
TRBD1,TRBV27,CASSLSPNPGTAYGYTF
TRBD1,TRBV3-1,CASSQTLQGRRGAFF
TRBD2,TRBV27,CASSSGGGTDTQYF
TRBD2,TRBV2,CASSGLAGVGEQYF
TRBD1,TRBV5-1,CASRTGDHTGELFF
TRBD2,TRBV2,CASSQEGSGRSNEQFF
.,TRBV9,CASSALGGDNQPQHF
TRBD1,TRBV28,CASSQGASGNQPQHF
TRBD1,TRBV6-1,CASRGQDPTGELFF
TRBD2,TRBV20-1,CSAVNAGVGYEQYF
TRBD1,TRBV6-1,CASTGDRGNYGYTF
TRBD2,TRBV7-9,CASSSSHSGRGPQRSYNEQFF
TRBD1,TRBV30,CAWRAVGGDYGYTF
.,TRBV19,CASSTADGGYEQYF
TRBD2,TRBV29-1,CSVDVAGGTYEQYF
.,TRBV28,CASSPAGADGTTEAFF
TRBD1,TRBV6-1,CASSGGRGFFGELFF
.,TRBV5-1,CASSVDSNTEAFF
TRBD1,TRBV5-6,CASSITPGGNQPQHF
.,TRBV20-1,CSARVRQTSTDTQYF
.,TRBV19,CASSIFGGDIQYF
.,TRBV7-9,CASSLKVGVATNEKLFF
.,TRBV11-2,CASSLASEAFF
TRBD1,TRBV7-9,CASSRGQEIIYGYTF
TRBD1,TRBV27,CASGGDRGRHEQYF
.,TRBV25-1,CASSERLINYGYTF
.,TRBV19,CASSIDRAWDEQFF
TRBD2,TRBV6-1,CASSQGTSGKEQFF
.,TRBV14,CASSQPLSLKGEETQYF